This T cell receptor beta chain is drawn from a study of T cells in Graves' hyperthyroidism and ophthalmopathy. Study-wide results and limits: Using 13 V-J features, a model discriminated ophthalmopathy from stable hyperthyroidism.

As regards this clonotype: Its antigen is not known.

TCR beta CDR3 sequences were amplified from RNA transcripts. Carried out on the TCR CDR3, a first-round RT-PCR used the HTBI primer set. In TCRdb, the multiplex PCR reads were re-called with MiXCR into one record per CDR3 protein. The data contain roughly 300,000 distinct CDR3 sequences, 15% to 20% of them singletons. Germline V gives CDR1 SGHDN, CDR2 FVKESK. V lost 1 base and J 3 bases, leaving 16 bases between the germline ends. The length of the CDR3 is 16 residues. What was sequenced was blood. This receptor was identified in a woman in her forties or fifties with Graves' hyperthyroidism. The chain employs TRBV14 and TRBJ2-7; no clear D. CDR3 loop: CASSQVETDGYYEQYF. CDR3 DNA sequence: TGTGCCAGCAGCCAAGTGGAAACCGATGGGTACTACGAGCAGTACTTC. The whole variable domain, filled in from reference TRBV14 and TRBJ2-7, reads EAGVTQFPSHSVIEKGQTVTLRCDPISGHDNLYWYRRVMGKEIKFLLHFVKESKQDESGMPNNRFLAERTGGTYSTLKVQPAELEDSGVYFCASSQVETDGYYEQYFGPGTRLTVT.